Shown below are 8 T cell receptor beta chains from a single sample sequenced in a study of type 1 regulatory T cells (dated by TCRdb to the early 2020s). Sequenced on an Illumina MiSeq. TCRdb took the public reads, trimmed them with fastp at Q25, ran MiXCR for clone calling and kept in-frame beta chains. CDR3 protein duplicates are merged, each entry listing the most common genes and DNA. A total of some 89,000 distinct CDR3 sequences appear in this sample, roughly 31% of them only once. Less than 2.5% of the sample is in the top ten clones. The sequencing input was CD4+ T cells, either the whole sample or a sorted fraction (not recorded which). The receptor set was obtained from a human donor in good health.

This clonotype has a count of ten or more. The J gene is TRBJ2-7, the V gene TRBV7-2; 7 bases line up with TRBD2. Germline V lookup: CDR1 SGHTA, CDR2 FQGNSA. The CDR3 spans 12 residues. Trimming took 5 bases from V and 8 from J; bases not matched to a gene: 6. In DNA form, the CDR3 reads TGTGCCAGCAGCCCTGACAGCGGGAAGCAGTACTTC. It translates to CASSPDSGKQYF.

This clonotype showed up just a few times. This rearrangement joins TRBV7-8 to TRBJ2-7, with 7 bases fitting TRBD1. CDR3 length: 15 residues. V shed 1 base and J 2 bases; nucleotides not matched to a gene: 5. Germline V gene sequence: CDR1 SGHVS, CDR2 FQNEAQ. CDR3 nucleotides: TGTGCCAGCAGCTTAGGAAGGACAGGCGCCTACGAGCAGTACTTC. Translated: CASSLGRTGAYEQYF.

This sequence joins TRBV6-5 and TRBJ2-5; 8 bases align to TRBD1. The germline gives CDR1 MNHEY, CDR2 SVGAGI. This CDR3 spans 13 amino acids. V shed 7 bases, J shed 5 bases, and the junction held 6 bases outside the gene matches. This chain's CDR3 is CASTRTGMETQYF. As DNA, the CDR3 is TGTGCCAGCACCAGGACAGGGATGGAGACCCAGTACTTC.

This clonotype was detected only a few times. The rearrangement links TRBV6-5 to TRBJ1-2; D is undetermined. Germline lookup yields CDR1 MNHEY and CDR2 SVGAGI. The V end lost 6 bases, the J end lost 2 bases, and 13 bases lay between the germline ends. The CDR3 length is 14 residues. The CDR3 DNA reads TGTGCCAGCAGGCCTCCGGGAGCAAACTATGGCTACACCTTC. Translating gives CASRPPGANYGYTF.

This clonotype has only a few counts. CDR3 DNA sequence: TGTGCCAGCAGTTACCAGCGGGCAGGGGATGAGCAGTTCTTC. Residues: CASSYQRAGDEQFF. The chain has TRBV6-6 and TRBJ2-1, with D perhaps TRBD1 or TRBD2 (6 bases each). CDR3 length equals 14 residues. Trimming cost V 2 bases and J 8 bases, with 13 bases left between them. Germline loops: CDR1 MNHNY, CDR2 SVGAGI (reference sequence).

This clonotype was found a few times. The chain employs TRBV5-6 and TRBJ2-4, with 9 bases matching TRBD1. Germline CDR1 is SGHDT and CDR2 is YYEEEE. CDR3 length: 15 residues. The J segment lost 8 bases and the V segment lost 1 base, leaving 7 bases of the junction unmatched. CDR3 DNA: TGTGCCAGCAGCTTGCCCACAGGGGGCAGGGACATTCAGTACTTC. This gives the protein CASSLPTGGRDIQYF.

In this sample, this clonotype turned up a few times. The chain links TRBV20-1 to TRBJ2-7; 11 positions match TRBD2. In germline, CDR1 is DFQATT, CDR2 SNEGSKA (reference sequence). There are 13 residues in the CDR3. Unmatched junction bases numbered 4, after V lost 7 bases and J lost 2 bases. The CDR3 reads CSVGGLAAYEQYF. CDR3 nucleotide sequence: TGCAGTGTCGGGGGACTAGCGGCCTACGAGCAGTACTTC.

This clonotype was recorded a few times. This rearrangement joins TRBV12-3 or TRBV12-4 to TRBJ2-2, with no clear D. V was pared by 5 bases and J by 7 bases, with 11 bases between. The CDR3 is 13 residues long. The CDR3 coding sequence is TGTGCCAGCAGTCGACGGACGAGCGGGGAGCTGTTTTTT. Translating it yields CASSRRTSGELFF.